Only a few counts were recorded for the clone carrying this T cell receptor beta chain. The sample comes from a study of blood T cell repertoires in COVID-19. Germline V gene lookup returns CDR1 SEHNR and CDR2 FQNEAQ (reference sequence). The germline V and J ends were trimmed by 1 base and 0 bases, with 6 bases remaining between them. This CDR3 has 14 residues. In the original processing: From reference gene primer amplification, estimates of nucleated cell counts were derived. Data came from immunoSEQ multiplex PCR; TCRdb stores just in-frame clones and leaves some out. V, J and clone size were drawn from that table, and D and trimming were deduced from the DNA. The sample has more than 150,000 clones, 65% to 85% seen once.

This TCR was recovered from a woman aged 60-75 years with acute or convalescent COVID-19. The chain employs TRBV7-9 and TRBJ1-1; D is unclear. Input material: peripheral blood. CDR3: CASSLDGLNTEAFF. The CDR3 coding sequence is TGTGCCAGCAGCTTAGACGGTCTGAACACTGAAGCTTTCTTT.